These 14 T cell receptor beta chains were all obtained from the same sample, sequenced in a study of CD8+ T cells in alopecia areata. Documented treatment: oral pan-JAK inhibitor, 5-10 mg twice daily. Reverse transcribed after extraction, RNA yielded cDNA as the sequencing template. The table came from immunoSEQ multiplex PCR; TCRdb's copy has only in-frame clones and leaves some out. The table records 150,000 to 200,000 clones, roughly 50% of them present only once. This material consisted of CD8+ T cells sorted from blood, taken at week 24, from a patient treated with tofacitinib. The receptor set was obtained from a human donor with alopecia areata.

There are a few counts of this clone. The chain carries TRBV30 and TRBJ1-2, with D maybe TRBD1 (5 bases). The germline gives CDR1 GTSNPN, CDR2 SVGIG (reference sequence). V lost 0 bases to trimming and J lost 2 bases, with 7 bases between them. The CDR3 has 13 amino acids. Here the CDR3 reads CAWSVGQNYGYTF. The CDR3 coding sequence is TGTGCCTGGAGTGTGGGGCAGAACTATGGCTACACCTTC.

The sample holds a few counts of this clone. The V call is TRBV29-1, the J call TRBJ1-4, with D unclear. Germline CDR1 is SQVTM and CDR2 is ANQGSEA. V lost 7 bases and J lost 6, with 12 bases in between. The CDR3 extends over 12 amino acids. CDR3 nucleotide sequence: TGCAGCGCCCAACGACGGGATGAAAAACTGTTTTTT. Its translation: CSAQRRDEKLFF.

J is TRBJ2-1 and V is TRBV5-1; the match to TRBD2 covers 8 bases. The J segment lost 4 bases and the V segment lost 2 bases, leaving 5 bases of the junction unmatched. Per the germline V gene, CDR1 is SGHRS and CDR2 is YFSETQ. This CDR3 has 15 residues. The DNA of the CDR3 is TGCGCCAGCAGCTTTGCGGGGGGAACTTACAATGAGCAGTTCTTC. Translation: CASSFAGGTYNEQFF. The variable domain in full, with the rest retrieved from reference TRBV5-1 and TRBJ2-1, is KAGVTQTPRYLIKTRGQQVTLSCSPISGHRSVSWYQQTPGQGLQFLFEYFSETQRNKGNFPGRFSGRQFSNSRSEMNVSTLELGDSALYLCASSFAGGTYNEQFFGPGTRLTVL.

CDR3 sequence reads: CASKSTGAVAKNIQYF. The CDR3 bases are TGTGCCAGCAAGTCTACGGGGGCGGTAGCCAAAAACATTCAGTACTTC. This chain connects TRBV2 to TRBJ2-4; TRBD1 or TRBD2 may be the D gene (6 bases each). The V end lost 7 bases, the J end lost 0 bases, and 16 bases lay between the germline ends. CDR3 length equals 16 residues. From germline, CDR1 is SNHLY and CDR2 FYNNEI. The full variable domain, in which reference TRBV2 and TRBJ2-4 provide the parts outside the CDR3, is EPEVTQTPSHQVTQMGQEVILRCVPISNHLYFYWYRQILGQKVEFLVSFYNNEISEKSEIFDDQFSVERPDGSNFTLKIRSTKLEDSAMYFCASKSTGAVAKNIQYFGAGTRLSVL.

The genes are TRBV15 and TRBJ2-1; tentatively, D is TRBD1 or TRBD2 (6 bases each). Between the trimmed V and J ends, which lost 4 bases and 10 bases, there was a span of 26 bases. Germline V gene lookup returns CDR1 LNHNV and CDR2 YYDKDF (reference sequence). This CDR3 contains 17 residues. The CDR3 DNA sequence: TGTGCCACCAGCACAGAACAGGGTCTAGGGGGGATAGGCGAGCAGTTCTTC. Translation gives CATSTEQGLGGIGEQFF. Supplemented by reference TRBV15 and TRBJ2-1, the full variable domain reads DAMVIQNPRYQVTQFGKPVTLSCSQTLNHNVMYWYQQKSSQAPKLLFHYYDKDFNNEADTPDNFQSRRPNTSFCFLDIRSPGLGDTAMYLCATSTEQGLGGIGEQFFGPGTRLTVL.

The V gene is TRBV11-2, the J gene TRBJ2-1; D unresolved. V shed 3 bases and J shed 6 bases, with 6 bases lying between them. The CDR3 covers 12 residues. Germline CDR1 SGHAT, CDR2 FQNNGV. The CDR3 protein is CASSFSGNEQFF. Here the CDR3 DNA reads TGTGCCAGCAGCTTTTCCGGCAATGAGCAGTTCTTC.

This clone was picked up a small number of times. The chain joins TRBV19 to TRBJ1-2; D is possibly TRBD1 (6 bases). CDR1 is LNHDA and CDR2 is SQIVND in the germline V gene (reference sequence). The CDR3 covers 14 residues. Trimming removed 6 bases at V and 4 bases at J, with 15 bases between. The CDR3 DNA follows: TGTGCCAGTAGCCCGTCGACAGGTGCCTATGGCTACACCTTC. Amino acids: CASSPSTGAYGYTF.

The V gene is TRBV30, the J gene TRBJ1-1; D gene uncertain. The V gene's germline CDR1 is GTSNPN and CDR2 SVGIG (reference sequence). The CDR3 sequence is 12 residues long. The germline V and J ends were trimmed by 5 bases and 0 bases, with 7 bases remaining between them. The CDR3 region has the DNA TGTGCCTGGGTCCACTTGAACACTGAAGCTTTCTTT. Translated: CAWVHLNTEAFF.

The rearrangement uses TRBV4-1 and TRBJ2-5, with D tentatively TRBD1 (5 bases). V lost 3 bases and J 2 bases, leaving 13 bases between the germline ends. The germline CDR1 and CDR2 sequences are MGHRA and YSYEKL. The CDR3 contains 15 residues. CDR3 region: CASSQLVGPQETQYF. CDR3 sequence (DNA): TGCGCCAGCAGCCAGCTAGTGGGGCCTCAAGAGACCCAGTACTTC.

This chain joins TRBV5-1 and TRBJ2-5, with D uncertain. V lost 0 bases and J 5 bases, leaving 17 bases between the germline ends. This CDR3 is built from 16 residues. Germline V gene lookup returns CDR1 SGHRS and CDR2 YFSETQ. For the CDR3, the DNA is TGCGCCAGCAGCTTGGCCTCGCGGCTAGGTGGTGAGACCCAGTACTTC. Encoded protein: CASSLASRLGGETQYF.

As DNA, the CDR3 is TGTGCCAGCAGCGCCAAAAGGGGGGAGCAGTACTTC. This codes for CASSAKRGEQYF. The chain couples TRBV7-6 to TRBJ2-7; D is perhaps TRBD1 (6 bases). The CDR3 consists of 12 residues. Deletions cut 5 bases from V and 7 bases from J, with 12 bases between. In germline, CDR1 is SGHVS, CDR2 FNYEAQ.

This clone was seen a few times. The CDR3 loop reads CASRGTGEGANVLTF. CDR3 nucleotide sequence: TGTGCCAGCAGAGGGACAGGGGAAGGGGCCAACGTCCTGACTTTC. The V call is TRBV7-9, the J call TRBJ2-6; 10 bases match TRBD1. J was trimmed by 4 bases and V by 6 bases; bases with no gene match: 3. Germline V gene data show CDR1 as SEHNR and CDR2 as FQNEAQ (reference sequence). CDR3 size: 15 residues.

The gene calls are TRBV5-6 and TRBJ2-1; tentatively, D is TRBD1 (6 bases). The V and J ends lost 0 bases and 4 bases respectively, with 11 bases between them. The CDR3 is 15 residues long. CDR1 and CDR2 from the germline V gene are SGHDT and YYEEEE. In nucleotides, the CDR3 is TGTGCCAGCAGCTTGGTGGGACAAGGGTACAATGAGCAGTTCTTC. Its protein product is CASSLVGQGYNEQFF. The full variable domain, with the rest looked up from reference TRBV5-6 and TRBJ2-1, is DAGVTQSPTHLIKTRGQQVTLRCSPKSGHDTVSWYQQALGQGPQFIFQYYEEEERQRGNFPDRFSGHQFPNYSSELNVNALLLGDSALYLCASSLVGQGYNEQFFGPGTRLTVL.

The chain has TRBV10-2 and TRBJ2-2; 7 positions agree with TRBD2. Germline V CDR1 and CDR2: WSHSY, SAAADI. After removal of 4 bases from V and 5 bases from J, the junction contained 10 bases not matched to a gene. This CDR3 has 16 residues. CDR3: CASSGFSSGGTGELFF. In nucleotides, the CDR3 is TGCGCCAGCAGTGGCTTCTCTAGCGGCGGAACCGGGGAGCTGTTTTTT.